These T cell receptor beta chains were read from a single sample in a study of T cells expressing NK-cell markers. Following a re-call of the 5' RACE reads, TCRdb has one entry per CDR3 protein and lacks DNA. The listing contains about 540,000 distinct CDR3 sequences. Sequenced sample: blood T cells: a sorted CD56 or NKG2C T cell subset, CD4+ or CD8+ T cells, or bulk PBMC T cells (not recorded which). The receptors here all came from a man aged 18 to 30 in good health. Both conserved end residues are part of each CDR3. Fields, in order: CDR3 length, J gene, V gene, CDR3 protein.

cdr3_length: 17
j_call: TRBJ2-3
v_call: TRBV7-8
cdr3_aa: CASSLAGGAIGTDTQYF

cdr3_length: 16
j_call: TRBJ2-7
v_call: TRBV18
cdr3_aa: CASSPRRGGRPDEQYF

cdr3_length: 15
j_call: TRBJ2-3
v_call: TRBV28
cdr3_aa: CASRGLAGNTDTQYF

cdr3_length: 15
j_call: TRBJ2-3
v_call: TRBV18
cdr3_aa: CASSPGAVSADTQYF

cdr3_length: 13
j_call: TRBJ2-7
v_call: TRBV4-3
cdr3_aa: CASSRWGDNEQYF

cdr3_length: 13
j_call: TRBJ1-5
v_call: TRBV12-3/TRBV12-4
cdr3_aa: CASRTGEDQPQHF

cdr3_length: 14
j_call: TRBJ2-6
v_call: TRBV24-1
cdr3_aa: CATSSWGGSNVLTF

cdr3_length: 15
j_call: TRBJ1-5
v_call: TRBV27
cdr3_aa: CASSLGQGFNQPQHF

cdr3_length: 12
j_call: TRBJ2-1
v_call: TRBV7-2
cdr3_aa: CASSPYRGEQFF

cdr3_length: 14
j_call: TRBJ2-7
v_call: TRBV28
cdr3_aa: CASVRDRTSYEQYF

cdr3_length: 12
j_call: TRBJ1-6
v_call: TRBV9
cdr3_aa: CASSVNNSPLHF

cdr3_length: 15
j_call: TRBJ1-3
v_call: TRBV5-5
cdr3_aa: CASSLDRLTGNTIYF

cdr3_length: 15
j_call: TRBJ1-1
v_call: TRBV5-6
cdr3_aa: CASSLAGRGGTEAFF

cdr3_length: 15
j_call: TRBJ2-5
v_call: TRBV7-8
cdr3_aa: CASSFSMRPQETQYF

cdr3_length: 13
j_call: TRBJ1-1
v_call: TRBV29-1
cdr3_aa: CSARGQFTTEAFF

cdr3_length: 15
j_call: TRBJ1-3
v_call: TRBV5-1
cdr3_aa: CASSIDRDFGNTIYF

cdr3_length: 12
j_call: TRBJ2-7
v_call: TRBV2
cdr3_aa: CASSAQPKGEYF

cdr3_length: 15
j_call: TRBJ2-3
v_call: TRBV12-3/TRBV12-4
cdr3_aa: CASRTQAAGTDTQYF

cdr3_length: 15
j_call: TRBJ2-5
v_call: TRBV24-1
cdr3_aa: CAIGPGQGVQETQYF

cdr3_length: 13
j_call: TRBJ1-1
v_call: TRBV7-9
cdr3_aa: CASEWQGAPEAFF

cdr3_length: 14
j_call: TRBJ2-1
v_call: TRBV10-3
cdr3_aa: CAIRPDMGGNEQFF

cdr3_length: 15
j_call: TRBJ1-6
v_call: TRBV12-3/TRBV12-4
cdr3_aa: CASSGGGLIGSPLHF

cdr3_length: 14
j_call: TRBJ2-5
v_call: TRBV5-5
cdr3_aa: CASTKQGAGETQYF

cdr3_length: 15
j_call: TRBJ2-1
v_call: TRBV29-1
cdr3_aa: CSVPLPPSGNNEQFF

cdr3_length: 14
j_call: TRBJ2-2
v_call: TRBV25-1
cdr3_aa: CASGRTANTGELFF

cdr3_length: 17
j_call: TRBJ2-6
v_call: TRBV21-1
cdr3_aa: CASSSVKEKSGANVLTF

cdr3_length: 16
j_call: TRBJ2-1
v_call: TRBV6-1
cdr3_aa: CASSDLSGRGYNEQFF

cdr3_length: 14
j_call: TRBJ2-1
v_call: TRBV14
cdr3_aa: CASSRSSSYNEQFF

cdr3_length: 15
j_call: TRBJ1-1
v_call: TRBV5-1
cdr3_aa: CASTETGAGNTEAFF

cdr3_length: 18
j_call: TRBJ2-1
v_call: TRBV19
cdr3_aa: CASSVDSGGSSSYNEQFF

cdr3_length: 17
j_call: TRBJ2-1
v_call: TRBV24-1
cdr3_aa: CATSDTRTSGSYNEQFF

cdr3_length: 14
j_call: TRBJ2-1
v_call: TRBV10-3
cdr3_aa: CAISPRTAINEQFF

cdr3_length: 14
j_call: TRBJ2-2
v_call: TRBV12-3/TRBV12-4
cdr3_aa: CASTLDRITGELFF

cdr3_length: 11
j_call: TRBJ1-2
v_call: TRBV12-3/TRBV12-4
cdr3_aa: CASGTVDRATF

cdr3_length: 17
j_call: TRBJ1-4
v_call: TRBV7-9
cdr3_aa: CASSHREPDRGWEKLFF

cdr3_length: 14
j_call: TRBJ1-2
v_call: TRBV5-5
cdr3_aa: CASSQADRDYGYTF

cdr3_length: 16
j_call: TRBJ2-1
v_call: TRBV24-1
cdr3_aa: CATSDPRSSGHNEQFF

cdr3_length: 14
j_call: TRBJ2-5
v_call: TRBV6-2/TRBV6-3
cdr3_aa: CASSYSFLGPTQYF

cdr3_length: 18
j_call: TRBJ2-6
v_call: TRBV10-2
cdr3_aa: CASSVVEGPIAGANVLTF

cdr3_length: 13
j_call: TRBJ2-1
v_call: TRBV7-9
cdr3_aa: CASSSQTKLEQFF

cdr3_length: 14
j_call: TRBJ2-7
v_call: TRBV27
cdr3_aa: CASSLAGPTNEQYF

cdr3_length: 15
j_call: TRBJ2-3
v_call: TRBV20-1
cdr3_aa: CSARTGTTSTDTQYF

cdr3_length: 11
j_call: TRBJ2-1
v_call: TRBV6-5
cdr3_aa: CASRWHNEQFF

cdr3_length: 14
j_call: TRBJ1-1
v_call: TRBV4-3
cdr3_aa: CASSQDDRVGEAFF

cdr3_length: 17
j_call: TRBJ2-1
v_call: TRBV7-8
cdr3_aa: CASSLGYRGGRYNEQFF

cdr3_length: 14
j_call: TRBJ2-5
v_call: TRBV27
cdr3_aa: CASSPRVSAETQYF

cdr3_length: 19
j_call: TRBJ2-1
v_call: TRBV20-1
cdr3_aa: CSAPRPTGTSYNSYNEQFF

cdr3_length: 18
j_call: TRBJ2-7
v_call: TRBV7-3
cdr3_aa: CASSPSGTSGIRSYEQYF